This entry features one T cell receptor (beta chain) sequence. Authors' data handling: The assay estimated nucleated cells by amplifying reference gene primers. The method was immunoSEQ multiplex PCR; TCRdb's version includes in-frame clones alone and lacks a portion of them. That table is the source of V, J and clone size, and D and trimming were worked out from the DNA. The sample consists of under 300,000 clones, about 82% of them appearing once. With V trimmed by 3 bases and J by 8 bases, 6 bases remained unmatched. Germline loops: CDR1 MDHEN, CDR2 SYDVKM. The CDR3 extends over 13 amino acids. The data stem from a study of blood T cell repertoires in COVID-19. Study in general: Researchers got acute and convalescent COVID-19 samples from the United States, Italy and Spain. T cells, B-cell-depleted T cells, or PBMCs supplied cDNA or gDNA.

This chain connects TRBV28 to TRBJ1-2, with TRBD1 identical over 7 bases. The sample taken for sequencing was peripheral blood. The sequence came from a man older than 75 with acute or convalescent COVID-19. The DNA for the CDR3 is TGTGCCAGCAGTTTGCCAGGGGGGTACGGCTACACCTTC. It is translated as CASSLPGGYGYTF.